These 17 T cell receptor beta chains were all obtained from the same sample, sequenced in a study of immune characterization of retroperitoneal liposarcoma. TCRdb fed the PCR reads into MiXCR, producing one record per CDR3 protein. The table records approximately 9,800 distinct CDR3 sequences, about a quarter of them present only once. The sample consisted of tumor tissue. The receptors derive from a female donor with retroperitoneal liposarcoma.

This clonotype was picked up a small number of times. The V and J genes are TRBV5-4 and TRBJ2-4; D is perhaps TRBD1 or TRBD2 (5 bases each). V was cut by 4 bases and J by 13 bases, with 21 bases left in between. The CDR3 sequence is 14 residues long. Germline V gene sequence: CDR1 SGHNT, CDR2 YYREEE (reference sequence). This CDR3 reads CASSLRDGYNEQYF. The CDR3 nucleotides read TGTGCCAGCAGCCTAAGGGACGGTTACAATGAGCAGTACTTC.

This clonotype appeared many times. V usage is TRBV12-3 or TRBV12-4 and J usage is TRBJ2-1; D is possibly TRBD2 (6 bases). V lost 3 bases and J lost 10, with 13 bases in between. This CDR3 comprises 13 residues. The CDR3 spells CASSLGEVQEQFF. DNA of the CDR3: TGTGCCAGCAGTTTGGGGGAGGTGCAGGAGCAGTTCTTC.

This clonotype was picked up many times. The chain carries TRBV12-3 or TRBV12-4 and TRBJ2-1, with no clear D. The CDR3 contains 14 residues. V was shortened by 3 bases and J by 13 bases, with 19 bases between the two germline ends. Here the CDR3 reads CASSLGWNRETQFF. CDR3 bases: TGTGCCAGCAGTTTGGGCTGGAACCGAGAGACCCAGTTCTTC.

J is TRBJ2-3 and V is TRBV6-8; D is possibly TRBD1 or TRBD2 (5 bases each). The DNA end is a closer match to TRBJ2-1, so the J assignment may be wrong. The CDR3 is 15 amino acids. CDR1 is MNHGY, CDR2 SAAAGT, per germline. This CDR3 is CASSYRDVRTYEQFF. CDR3 nucleotides: TGTGCCAGCAGTTACCGGGACGTGCGAACCTACGAGCAGTTCTTC.

The chain has TRBV12-3 or TRBV12-4 and TRBJ2-1; possibly TRBD2 for D (6 bases). CDR3 length: 11 residues. Trimming left V 10 bases short and J 13 bases short, with 17 bases between. In nucleotides, the CDR3 is TGTGCCACTACCAAGGAGGGGACCCAGTTCTTC. Amino acid sequence: CATTKEGTQFF.

The chain combines TRBV7-6 with TRBJ1-5, with D perhaps TRBD1 (5 bases). Trimming took off 5 bases at V and 3 bases at J, with 8 bases between the two ends. CDR1 and CDR2 from the germline V gene are SGHVS and FNYEAQ. The CDR3 is 13 residues long. The CDR3 loop is CASSMTDNQPQHF. CDR3 in DNA: TGTGCCAGCAGCATGACAGACAATCAGCCCCAGCATTTT.

The V gene is TRBV6-4, the J gene TRBJ2-1; weak D call: TRBD1 (6 bases). CDR3 length equals 15 residues. Trimming stripped 6 bases from V and 6 bases from J, with 18 bases between. Germline values: CDR1 MRHNA, CDR2 SNTAGT. This CDR3 reads CASRLDSVLTNEQFF. As DNA, the CDR3 is TGTGCCAGCAGGCTGGACAGTGTCCTAACCAATGAGCAGTTCTTC.

This clonotype was counted between two and nine times. The J gene is TRBJ2-4, the V gene TRBV27; D is ambiguous. The DNA matches TRBJ2-7 better at its end, which makes the J call doubtful. This CDR3 is 13 amino acids long. Looked up from germline, CDR1 is MNHEY and CDR2 is SMNVEV (reference sequence). CDR3 DNA sequence: TGTGCCAGCAGTTTATCCCCCTCCTACGAGCAGTACTTC. Protein sequence: CASSLSPSYEQYF.

The rearrangement uses TRBV6-1 and TRBJ2-1; 7 bases align to TRBD2. The J call may be incorrect, as the DNA end agrees better with TRBJ2-7. This CDR3 is 18 amino acids long. Germline V gives CDR1 MNHNS, CDR2 SASEGT. CDR3: CASRSGEGGGGSYNEQYF. The CDR3, as DNA: TGTGCCAGCAGATCCGGGGAGGGCGGTGGTGGCTCCTACAATGAGCAGTACTTC.

This clonotype is categorized as large. V gene TRBV7-8 combines with J gene TRBJ2-5; no reliable D call. Germline V gene sequence: CDR1 SGHVS, CDR2 FQNEAQ. The CDR3 has 12 residues. V was shortened by 1 base and J by 11 bases, with 11 bases between the two germline ends. CDR3 region: CASSLDGPEQYF. The CDR3 DNA sequence: TGTGCCAGCAGCTTAGACGGGCCTGAGCAGTACTTC.

Note on this clonotype: This may arise from a read error, as a much more abundant clone is one base away. The chain joins TRBV6-1 to TRBJ2-1, with 7 nucleotides matching TRBD1. This CDR3 has 13 residues. Germline lookup yields CDR1 MNHNS and CDR2 SASEGT. V was clipped by 6 bases and J by 13 bases; unmatched bases: 12. The CDR3 spells CASSPTGRETQFF. The CDR3 DNA reads TGTGCCAGCAGCCCGACAGGGAGAGAGACCCAGTTCTTC.

The chain has TRBV12-3 or TRBV12-4 and TRBJ2-1, with D perhaps matching TRBD1 (6 bases). TRBJ2-7 explains the end of the DNA better; the J call may be wrong. The CDR3 consists of 13 residues. In nucleotides, the CDR3 is TGTGCCAGCACTGCCGCAGGGGCCTACGAGCAGTACTTC. Translation: CASTAAGAYEQYF.

This clonotype came up a few times. The chain combines TRBV7-6 with TRBJ2-3; TRBD2 is a possible D gene (6 bases). The V end was cut by 5 bases, the J end by 2 bases, with 17 bases between. Germline V CDR1 and CDR2: SGHVS, FNYEAQ. The CDR3 has 16 amino acids. The CDR3 DNA is TGTGCCAGCAGCCCGGGTGTGGGGGAGGTCACAGATACGCAGTATTTT. Translated: CASSPGVGEVTDTQYF. Combining the CDR3 with reference TRBV7-6 and TRBJ2-3 gives the whole variable domain GAGVSQSPRYKVTKRGQDVALRCDPISGHVSLYWYRQALGQGPEFLTYFNYEAQQDKSGLPNDRFSAERPEGSISTLTIQRTEQRDSAMYRCASSPGVGEVTDTQYFGPGTRLTVL.

By frequency in the sample, this clonotype is medium-sized. CDR3 in DNA: TGTGCCAGCAGCTTTACGGGAGGAACCCCCTACGAGCAGTTCTTC. It specifies CASSFTGGTPYEQFF. This chain uses TRBV7-2 with TRBJ2-1; 7 bases line up with TRBD2. Germline CDR1 and CDR2: SGHTA and FQGNSA. CDR3 size: 15 residues. The V gene end was trimmed by 3 bases and the J gene end by 10 bases; junction bases not matched to a gene: 12.

This clonotype was detected once. The chain joins TRBV7-3 to TRBJ2-5, with D perhaps TRBD1 (6 bases). Germline assignment: CDR1 SGHTA and CDR2 FQGTGA. The germline V and J ends were trimmed by 6 bases and 11 bases, with 25 bases remaining between them. The CDR3 covers 15 residues. The CDR3 region is CASSPIGGSYNEQYF. The CDR3 DNA sequence: TGTGCCAGCAGTCCCATAGGGGGATCCTACAATGAGCAGTACTTC.

This clonotype was observed many times. V gene TRBV6-1 combines with J gene TRBJ2-1; maybe TRBD2 (7 bases). The CDR3 extends over 14 amino acids. Trimming stripped 7 bases from V and 2 bases from J, with 12 bases between. Germline V lookup: CDR1 MNHNS, CDR2 SASEGT. In DNA form, the CDR3 reads TGTGCCAGCATACGAGGGGGGGCCTACAATGAGCAGTTCTTC. Its protein is CASIRGGAYNEQFF.

This clonotype is termed medium-sized. The V and J genes are TRBV7-2 and TRBJ2-1; 7 bases align to TRBD2. Germline lookup yields CDR1 SGHTA and CDR2 FQGNSA. V trimming: 5 bases; J trimming: 13 bases; junction bases outside the gene matches: 14. This CDR3 contains 14 residues. CDR3 in amino acids: CASSPGGSRAIQFF. The CDR3 DNA sequence: TGTGCCAGCAGCCCAGGCGGGAGCAGGGCCATTCAGTTCTTC. Drawing the rest from reference TRBV7-2 and TRBJ2-1, the complete variable domain is GAGVSQSPSNKVTEKGKDVELRCDPISGHTALYWYRQSLGQGLEFLIYFQGNSAPDKSGLPSDRFSAERTGGSVSTLTIQRTQQEDSAVYLCASSPGGSRAIQFFGPGTRLTVL.